This T cell receptor (beta chain) derives from a study of graft-versus-host responses after intestinal transplantation. The germline V and J ends were trimmed by 3 bases and 2 bases, with 11 bases remaining between them. Germline V CDR1 and CDR2: SEHNR, FQNEAQ (reference sequence). CDR3 length equals 16 residues. Produced via immunoSEQ multiplex PCR; TCRdb's table is partial and in-frame only. The table includes about 41,000 clones, approximately 95% detected once. Of note for this clone: Its antigen is still unknown.

The receptor was isolated from a human donor who was the organ donor for an intestinal transplant. The sequences come from unstimulated CD8+ T cells sorted from spleen or lymph node cells, collected before transplant. The chain couples TRBV7-9 to TRBJ2-6; no reliable D call. The CDR3 DNA is TGTGCCAGCAGCTTCGTCGTAGCTCCTGGGGCCAACGTCCTGACTTTC. Amino acids: CASSFVVAPGANVLTF. The variable domain in full, with the rest retrieved from reference TRBV7-9 and TRBJ2-6, is DTGVSQNPRHKITKRGQNVTFRCDPISEHNRLYWYRQTLGQGPEFLTYFQNEAQLEKSRLLSDRFSAERPKGSFSTLEIQRTEQGDSAMYLCASSFVVAPGANVLTFGAGSRLTVL.